This T cell receptor (beta chain) was found in a study of OX40 agonist ivuxolimab in advanced cancers. Looking at the study overall: Ivuxolimab was administered intravenously to patients at 0.01 to 10 mg/kg every 2 weeks. Patients with hepatocellular carcinoma, melanoma, renal cell or head and neck cancer made up the dose-escalation patients.

V was shortened by 3 bases and J by 3 bases, with 9 bases between the two germline ends. The CDR3 sequence is 14 residues long. Germline V gene lookup returns CDR1 WNHNN and CDR2 SYGVQD (reference sequence). As to this clone: Its antigen is unidentified.

Findings and limits, study-wide: In the 0.1 to 3.0 mg/kg range, CD4+ and CD8+ blood T cells had expanded clonally by week 6.

The data were produced by immunoSEQ multiplex PCR, yet TCRdb's version contains in-frame clones alone and is incomplete. The repertoire holds 70,000 to 85,000 clones, with roughly 84% as singletons. Sequencing used CD4+ or CD8+ T cells sorted from blood, obtained in a trial of the OX40 agonist ivuxolimab. The chain combines TRBV10-1 with TRBJ1-3; tentative D call: TRBD1 (5 bases). This clonotype was obtained from an adult with an advanced solid tumor such as melanoma, head and neck, liver or kidney cancer. This CDR3 is CASSDGHLGNTIYF. Written as DNA, the CDR3 is TGCGCCAGCAGTGATGGACACCTTGGAAACACCATATATTTT.